One and the same sample provided the 30 T cell receptor beta chains below, sequenced in a study of response to subunit inactivated influenza vaccine. TCRdb independently ran MiXCR on the RT-PCR reads; one entry per CDR3 protein. In the table there are about 570,000 distinct CDR3 sequences, over 9.5% of which are singletons. The material was PBMCs from blood, obtained on the day of vaccination. The receptors were gathered from a man in his fifties who received an inactivated influenza vaccine.

The chain employs TRBV5-1 and TRBJ2-5, with D tentatively TRBD1 or TRBD2 (5 bases each). Trimming removed 4 bases at V and 5 bases at J, with 15 bases between. This CDR3 is 14 amino acids long. CDR1 is SGHRS and CDR2 is YFSETQ in the germline V gene. DNA of the CDR3: TGCGCCAGCAGCCCCGGGACGGCTTGGGAGACCCAGTACTTC. The encoded protein is CASSPGTAWETQYF.

The gene calls are TRBV5-1 and TRBJ1-5; D is perhaps TRBD1 (5 bases). CDR1 SGHRS and CDR2 YFSETQ come from the germline V gene. This CDR3 is built from 15 residues. Trimming pared 9 bases from V and 0 bases from J, leaving 16 bases between. CDR3 region: CAIVRDGYSNQPQHF. CDR3 bases: TGCGCCATCGTGCGGGACGGCTATAGCAATCAGCCCCAGCATTTT.

The V call is TRBV21-1, the J call TRBJ1-6. TRBV21-1 is annotated as a pseudogene. This CDR3 contains 14 residues. The CDR3 DNA sequence: TGTGCCAGCAGCACCACGGGAGATAATTCACCCCTCCACTTT. It translates to CASSTTGDNSPLHF.

V is TRBV18 and J is TRBJ2-1; D is possibly TRBD1 or TRBD2 (5 bases each). The germline V gene has CDR1 KGHSH and CDR2 LQKENI. V was shortened by 6 bases and J by 5 bases, with 14 bases between the two germline ends. The CDR3 totals 14 residues. The CDR3 protein is CASSQGTPDNEQFF. As DNA, the CDR3 is TGTGCCAGCTCCCAAGGGACGCCGGACAATGAGCAGTTCTTC.

The table lists this clonotype with many counts. This chain links TRBV29-1 with TRBJ2-1; D not certain. Germline-derived CDR1 and CDR2 are SQVTM and ANQGSEA. The ends were cut back, 7 bases at V and 2 bases at J, with 9 bases in the middle. There are 12 residues in the CDR3. For the CDR3, the DNA is TGCAGCGCCGGAGTTACCTACAATGAGCAGTTCTTC. This translates into CSAGVTYNEQFF.

The V and J genes are TRBV20-1 and TRBJ2-3; 13 nucleotides agree with TRBD2. Trimming at V came to 3 bases and at J to 2 bases, leaving 5 bases not matched to a gene. The CDR3 consists of 16 residues. CDR1 and CDR2 from the germline V gene are DFQATT and SNEGSKA (reference sequence). The CDR3 DNA follows: TGCAGTGCTAGTATAACTAGCGGGGGGGACACAGATACGCAGTATTTT. Its protein product is CSASITSGGDTDTQYF.

The chain uses TRBV5-5 and TRBJ2-1; 10 bases are a match to TRBD2. This CDR3 region has 16 residues. Per the germline V gene, CDR1 is SGHKS and CDR2 is YYEKEE (reference sequence). The J segment lost 3 bases and the V segment lost 0 bases, leaving 3 bases of the junction unmatched. The CDR3 DNA reads as TGTGCCAGCAGCTTGGATAGCGGGAGGCGCTACAATGAGCAGTTCTTC. Translated: CASSLDSGRRYNEQFF. Looking up the rest from reference TRBV5-5 and TRBJ2-1 gives the full variable domain: DAGVTQSPTHLIKTRGQQVTLRCSPISGHKSVSWYQQVLGQGPQFIFQYYEKEERGRGNFPDRFSARQFPNYSSELNVNALLLGDSALYLCASSLDSGRRYNEQFFGPGTRLTVL.

This clonotype was counted a single time. The V and J genes are TRBV12-3 or TRBV12-4 and TRBJ2-3; 8 nucleotides line up with TRBD2. This CDR3 has 18 amino acids. V lost 11 bases and J lost 0; bases outside the gene matches: 19. CDR3 bases: TGTGCCTTCAGTTTTATTGTCACTAGCGGAACCAGCACAGATACGCAGTATTTT. This sequence encodes CAFSFIVTSGTSTDTQYF.

Concerning this clonotype: A read error may be the cause here, since a much bigger clone is one base away. V usage is TRBV28 and J usage is TRBJ2-5; D gene unclear. V was trimmed by 2 bases and J by 0 bases, leaving 7 bases between them. CDR3 length equals 14 residues. Germline V gene data show CDR1 as MDHEN and CDR2 as SYDVKM. The CDR3 DNA is TGTGCCAGCAGTTTAGCGCACTACCAAGAGACCCAGTACTTC. Amino acid sequence: CASSLAHYQETQYF.

Remarks on this clonotype: It is likely a read error, because the conserved phenylalanine at the end of the CDR3 is missing. The CDR3 sequence: CASSFGDTEAFL. Written as DNA, the CDR3 is TGTGCCAGCAGCTTCGGGGACACTGAAGCTTTCCTT. The rearrangement uses TRBV7-9 and TRBJ1-1; no reliable D call. The germline gives CDR1 SEHNR, CDR2 FQNEAQ (reference sequence). This CDR3 comprises 12 residues. Trimming pared 3 bases from V and 3 bases from J, leaving 5 bases between.

This chain links TRBV12-3 or TRBV12-4 with TRBJ1-2, with TRBD1 identical over 7 bases. Germline trimming cut 10 bases from V and 7 bases from J; bases unmatched to any gene: 9. This CDR3 comprises 12 residues. CDR3 sequence reads: CATRTGPGGYTF. The CDR3 DNA follows: TGTGCCACCAGGACAGGCCCGGGTGGCTACACCTTC.

This clonotype occurred a few times. This chain connects TRBV11-2 to TRBJ2-1; TRBD2 matches at 9 bases. CDR1 and CDR2 (germline): SGHAT, FQNNGV. Trimming removed 5 bases from V and 3 bases from J; junction bases left unmatched: 5. This CDR3 has 15 amino acids. CDR3: CASSRGGAIYNEQFF. CDR3 bases: TGTGCCAGCAGCCGCGGGGGGGCAATCTACAATGAGCAGTTCTTC.

This clonotype was counted between two and nine times. This chain uses TRBV6-2 or TRBV6-3 with TRBJ2-7, with 9 positions matching TRBD2. The CDR3 has 16 amino acids. CDR1 and CDR2 (germline): MNHEY, SVGEGT. After removal of 6 bases from V and 3 bases from J, the junction contained 12 bases not matched to a gene. In DNA, the CDR3 is TGTGCCAGCAGAACTCAAAGCGGGAGGAAATACTACGAGCAGTACTTC. This gives the protein CASRTQSGRKYYEQYF.

At least ten counts were recorded for this clonotype. The rearrangement joins TRBV4-2 to TRBJ1-6; possible D gene TRBD1, 5 bases. The V gene lost 2 bases and the J gene lost 10 bases, with 15 bases spanning the gap. Per germline, CDR1 LGHNA and CDR2 YNFKEQ. The CDR3 consists of 15 residues. The CDR3 DNA reads as TGTGCCAGCAGCCAAAGGACACTAGGAACCTCACCCCTCCACTTT. It yields the protein CASSQRTLGTSPLHF.

This clonotype was seen at least ten times. The chain recombines TRBV7-9 with TRBJ2-7; D is uncertain. The germline V gene has CDR1 SEHNR and CDR2 FQNEAQ (reference sequence). This CDR3 is 13 amino acids long. Deletions cut 1 base from V and 3 bases from J, with 7 bases between. The chain's CDR3 is CASSLDNNYEQYF. The CDR3 nucleotides read TGTGCCAGCAGCTTAGATAACAACTACGAGCAGTACTTC.

This clonotype came up a few times. The chain employs TRBV3-1 and TRBJ2-7, with unresolved D. The CDR3 extends over 14 amino acids. Germline CDR1 and CDR2: LGHDT and YNNKEL (reference sequence). V was pared by 0 bases and J by 7 bases, with 13 bases between. The CDR3 loop reads CASSQEWGTGEQYF. The CDR3 DNA follows: TGTGCCAGCAGCCAAGAATGGGGAACGGGTGAGCAGTACTTC.

The chain joins TRBV11-2 to TRBJ2-6; D is perhaps TRBD2 (6 bases). V was clipped by 2 bases and J by 1 base, with 18 bases between them. Germline CDR1 is SGHAT and CDR2 is FQNNGV. The CDR3 length is 19 residues. CDR3 coding DNA: TGTGCCAGCAGCTTATGGAGGGCGCAAGTCCTGTCTGGGGCCAACGTCCTGACTTTC. It encodes CASSLWRAQVLSGANVLTF. The complete variable domain, with remaining parts taken from reference TRBV11-2 and TRBJ2-6, reads EAGVAQSPRYKIIEKRQSVAFWCNPISGHATLYWYQQILGQGPKLLIQFQNNGVVDDSQLPKDRFSAERLKGVDSTLKIQPAKLEDSAVYLCASSLWRAQVLSGANVLTFGAGSRLTVL.

V usage is TRBV10-1 and J usage is TRBJ2-7, with 8 positions matching TRBD1. The CDR3 sequence is 14 residues long. Germline-derived CDR1 and CDR2 are WNHNN and SYGVQD (reference sequence). V gave up 5 bases and J gave up 0 bases; unmatched junction bases: 3. The CDR3 nucleotides read TGCGCCAGCAGTAGGACAGGGATCTCCTACGAGCAGTACTTC. Translated: CASSRTGISYEQYF.

This clonotype has at least ten counts. This chain connects TRBV6-5 to TRBJ2-7, with D possibly TRBD1 on 5 matching bases. The germline V and J ends were trimmed by 6 bases and 5 bases, with 8 bases remaining between them. This CDR3 comprises 11 residues. Germline values: CDR1 MNHEY, CDR2 SVGAGI. CDR3 nucleotides: TGTGCCAGCAGCTACAGGAACGAGCAGTACTTC. Amino acids: CASSYRNEQYF.

This sequence joins TRBV30 and TRBJ2-4; the D gene could be TRBD1 or TRBD2 (6 bases each). Per the germline V gene, CDR1 is GTSNPN and CDR2 is SVGIG (reference sequence). V lost 0 bases, J lost 0 bases, and 15 bases lay in between. This CDR3 comprises 17 residues. Here the CDR3 reads CAWSVGGTPLAKNIQYF. Written as DNA, the CDR3 is TGTGCCTGGAGTGTCGGAGGGACACCGTTAGCCAAAAACATTCAGTACTTC. Variable domain in full (rest from reference TRBV30 and TRBJ2-4): SQTIHQWPATLVQPVGSPLSLECTVEGTSNPNLYWYRQAAGRGLQLLFYSVGIGQISSEVPQNLSASRPQDRQFILSSKKLLLSDSGFYLCAWSVGGTPLAKNIQYFGAGTRLSVL.

This clonotype has just a few counts. This chain links TRBV6-2 or TRBV6-3 with TRBJ2-2; D gene unclear. Germline assignment: CDR1 MNHEY and CDR2 SVGEGT. The V end lost 4 bases, the J end lost 5 bases, and 14 bases lay between the germline ends. CDR3 length: 15 amino acids. The DNA of the CDR3 is TGTGCCAGCAGTTTCAGGCATTTAGGGACCGGGGAGCTGTTTTTT. Translating it yields CASSFRHLGTGELFF.

In this sample, this clonotype turned up a few times. The chain recombines TRBV6-5 with TRBJ2-1; D is undetermined. From germline, CDR1 is MNHEY and CDR2 SVGAGI. The CDR3 covers 15 residues. V was cut by 2 bases and J by 0 bases, with 8 bases left in between. The CDR3 DNA sequence: TGTGCCAGCAGTTACGACTGGAGCTCCTACAATGAGCAGTTCTTC. Amino acids: CASSYDWSSYNEQFF.

There are a few counts of this clonotype. V and J are TRBV29-1 and TRBJ2-7; a possible D gene is TRBD2 (7 bases). Germline assignment: CDR1 SQVTM and CDR2 ANQGSEA. The V and J ends lost 6 bases and 2 bases respectively, with 20 bases between them. The CDR3 runs 15 residues. The CDR3 nucleotides read TGCAGCGTGGAGTACACTGAGGGGGGGACCTACGAGCAGTACTTC. Amino acids: CSVEYTEGGTYEQYF.

Only a few counts were recorded for this clonotype. The V call is TRBV29-1, the J call TRBJ2-7; D could derive from TRBD1 or TRBD2 (5 bases each). V dropped 6 bases and J dropped 2 bases, with 8 bases sitting between them. This CDR3 is built from 11 residues. Germline V lookup: CDR1 SQVTM, CDR2 ANQGSEA. CDR3 sequence reads: CSVGTTYEQYF. The CDR3 region has the DNA TGCAGCGTCGGGACCACCTACGAGCAGTACTTC.

This rearrangement joins TRBV29-1 to TRBJ2-1, with D possibly called TRBD1 or TRBD2 (5 bases each). V gave up 3 bases and J gave up 4 bases, with 10 bases separating them. The germline gives CDR1 SQVTM, CDR2 ANQGSEA. There are 13 residues in the CDR3. The CDR3 protein is CSVDRDLYNEQFF. The CDR3 nucleotides read TGCAGCGTTGATCGGGACCTATACAATGAGCAGTTCTTC.

V and J are TRBV7-6 and TRBJ1-4; the match to TRBD1 covers 7 bases. The germline gives CDR1 SGHVS, CDR2 FNYEAQ. The trim removed 5 bases at V and 5 bases at J, leaving 11 bases unmatched. The CDR3 sequence is 16 residues long. DNA for the CDR3: TGTGCCAGCAGCCCCATACAGGGGAATTTAAATGAAAAACTGTTTTTT. This codes for CASSPIQGNLNEKLFF.

This clonotype has only a few counts. The chain couples TRBV6-2 or TRBV6-3 to TRBJ1-1; D gene uncertain. Trimming removed 6 bases from V and 7 bases from J, with 9 bases in between. In germline, CDR1 is MNHEY, CDR2 SVGEGT. The CDR3 length is 11 residues. The CDR3 DNA reads as TGTGCCAGCAGCCACGGGAGTGAAGCTTTCTTT. Its translation is CASSHGSEAFF.

This clonotype was found a few times. J is TRBJ2-3 and V is TRBV4-2, with 10 bases fitting TRBD2. Trimming cost V 5 bases and J 8 bases; bases outside gene matches: 10. The CDR3 sequence is 15 residues long. Germline CDR1 and CDR2: LGHNA and YNFKEQ. The chain's CDR3 is CASSSGERGGGTQYF. Written as DNA, the CDR3 is TGTGCCAGCAGCTCCGGGGAGCGGGGGGGCGGTACGCAGTATTTT.

The rearrangement joins TRBV10-1 to TRBJ2-7, with D maybe TRBD1 (5 bases). Germline CDR1 reads WNHNN; CDR2 reads SYGVQD (reference sequence). This CDR3 region has 14 residues. With 0 bases removed from V and 5 bases from J, the gap between germline ends came to 11 bases. The CDR3 DNA reads as TGCGCCAGCAGTGAGTCGATTAAGGGGAACGAGCAGTACTTC. This translates into CASSESIKGNEQYF.

V and J are TRBV5-1 and TRBJ1-1; D not resolved. V gave up 5 bases and J gave up 4 bases, with 15 bases separating them. The CDR3 totals 14 residues. Germline CDR1 SGHRS, CDR2 YFSETQ. The CDR3 nucleotides read TGCGCCAGCAGTTCCGAGTTAACGAGCACTGAAGCTTTCTTT. This sequence encodes CASSSELTSTEAFF.